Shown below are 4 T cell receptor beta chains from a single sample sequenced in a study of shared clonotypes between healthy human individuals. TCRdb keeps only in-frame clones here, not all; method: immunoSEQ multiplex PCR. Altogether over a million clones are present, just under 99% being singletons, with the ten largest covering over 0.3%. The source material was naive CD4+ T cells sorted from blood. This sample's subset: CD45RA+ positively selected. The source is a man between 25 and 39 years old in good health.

In nucleotides, the CDR3 is TGTGCCAGCAGAACCGGGACTACCGTCTACGAGCAGTACTTC. It yields the protein CASRTGTTVYEQYF. V gene TRBV7-2 combines with J gene TRBJ2-7, with 7 bases matching TRBD2. The CDR3 consists of 14 residues. J gave up 3 bases and V 6 bases, and 8 bases lay outside the gene matches. The germline gives CDR1 SGHTA, CDR2 FQGNSA.

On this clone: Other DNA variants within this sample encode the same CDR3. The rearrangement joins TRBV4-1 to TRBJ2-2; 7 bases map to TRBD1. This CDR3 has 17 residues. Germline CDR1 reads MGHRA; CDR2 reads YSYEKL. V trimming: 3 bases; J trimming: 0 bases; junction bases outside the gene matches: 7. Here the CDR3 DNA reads TGCGCCAGCAGCCAGGATCGGGACAGAGCGAACACCGGGGAGCTGTTTTTT. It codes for CASSQDRDRANTGELFF.

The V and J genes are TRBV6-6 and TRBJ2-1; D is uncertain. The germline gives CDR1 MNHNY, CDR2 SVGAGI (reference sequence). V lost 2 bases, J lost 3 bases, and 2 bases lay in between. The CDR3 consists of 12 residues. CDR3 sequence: CASSYLYNEQFF. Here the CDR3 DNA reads TGTGCCAGCAGTTACCTCTACAATGAGCAGTTCTTC.

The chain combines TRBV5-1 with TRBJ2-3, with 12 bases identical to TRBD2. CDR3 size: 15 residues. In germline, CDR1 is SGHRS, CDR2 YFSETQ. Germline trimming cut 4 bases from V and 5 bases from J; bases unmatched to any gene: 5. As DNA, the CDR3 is TGCGCCAGCAGCCGACTAGCGGGAGCAGTAGATACGCAGTATTTT. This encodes CASSRLAGAVDTQYF.